These 19 T cell receptor beta chains originate from one sample sequenced in a study of cytomegalovirus exposure and HLA in healthy donors. Both 60 Vbeta primers and 13 Jbeta primers went into the PCR. Profiled with immunoSEQ multiplex PCR; TCRdb holds only in-frame clones, not every one. The profile covers approximately 190,000 clones, with roughly 12% appearing a single time and approximately 7.8% taken by the ten largest. The sample taken for sequencing was PBMCs. The receptors were sampled from a man in his forties or fifties in good health and CMV-seropositive.

A word on this clone: The junction differs from germline at one of its ends, possibly a read error. The same CDR3 also results from other DNA sequences found in this sample. In nucleotides, the CDR3 is TGTGCCAGCAGCAGAGGGACAGCATATAATTCCCCCCTCCACTTT. The encoded protein is CASSRGTAYNSPLHF. The chain joins TRBV5-4 to TRBJ1-6; 7 positions agree with TRBD1. In germline, CDR1 is SGHNT, CDR2 YYREEE (reference sequence). The CDR3 runs to 15 residues.

This clone was seen more than once but under ten times. CDR3 coding DNA: TGTGCCAGCAGCTTAGCGGGGGGGAAAGAGACCCAGTACTTC. Amino acids: CASSLAGGKETQYF. This chain uses TRBV5-4 with TRBJ2-5, with 10 nucleotides matching TRBD2. Trimming cost V 2 bases and J 3 bases; bases outside gene matches: 1. CDR3 length: 14 residues. Germline-derived CDR1 and CDR2 are SGHNT and YYREEE (reference sequence).

This chain links TRBV9 with TRBJ2-1, with TRBD2 identical over 14 bases. The junction had 3 bases not matched to a gene; V was cut back by 3 bases and J by 4 bases. This CDR3 spans 16 amino acids. The germline gives CDR1 SGDLS, CDR2 YYNGEE. CDR3 bases: TGTGCCAGCAGCGGCAGACTAGCGGGGGGGTACAATGAGCAGTTCTTC. Its protein product is CASSGRLAGGYNEQFF.

This clone has more than one count but fewer than ten. V usage is TRBV11-2 and J usage is TRBJ2-5, with a tentative D call TRBD1 (5 bases). Trimming removed 1 base at V and 3 bases at J, with 9 bases between. The CDR3 covers 14 residues. Germline lookup yields CDR1 SGHAT and CDR2 FQNNGV. The DNA of the CDR3 is TGTGCCAGCAGCTTAGGGGCAGGGAAAGAGACCCAGTACTTC. This codes for CASSLGAGKETQYF.

This clone was observed a few times. The chain is built from TRBV6-5 and TRBJ1-5, with TRBD1 matching 8 bases. CDR3 length equals 14 residues. V shed 6 bases, J shed 3 bases, and the junction held 4 bases outside the gene matches. CDR1 MNHEY and CDR2 SVGAGI come from the germline V gene. The DNA of the CDR3 is TGTGCCAGCAGCCGGACAGGGTCCAATCAGCCCCAGCATTTT. It is translated as CASSRTGSNQPQHF.

This chain connects TRBV6-6 to TRBJ2-6; tentative D call: TRBD1 (5 bases). The CDR3 is 15 residues long. CDR1 is MNHNY, CDR2 SVGAGI, per germline (reference sequence). Trimming shortened V by 7 bases and J by 1 base, and 11 bases separated the two germline ends. DNA of the CDR3: TGTGCCAGCACCGACCAGGGTTCTGGGGCCAACGTCCTGACTTTC. As protein: CASTDQGSGANVLTF.

The CDR3 region is CASSLAKAQPQHF. The CDR3, as DNA: TGTGCCAGCAGCTTAGCGAAAGCTCAGCCCCAGCATTTT. The J gene is TRBJ1-5, the V gene TRBV7-2, with D uncertain. The germline V gene has CDR1 SGHTA and CDR2 FQGNSA. Trimming pared 0 bases from V and 6 bases from J, leaving 6 bases between. This CDR3 region has 13 residues.

This CDR3 reads CASRRGSGGARTGELFF. CDR3 sequence (DNA): TGTGCCAGCAGGAGGGGTAGCGGGGGGGCCAGGACCGGGGAGCTGTTTTTT. V gene TRBV2 combines with J gene TRBJ2-2, with 11 bases identical to TRBD2. The CDR3 is made up of 17 amino acids. From germline, CDR1 is SNHLY and CDR2 FYNNEI. V dropped 6 bases and J dropped 5; count of bases not matched to a gene: 11.

The chain uses TRBV2 and TRBJ2-5, with D possibly being TRBD1 (6 bases). This CDR3 is 14 amino acids long. Germline CDR1 reads SNHLY; CDR2 reads FYNNEI. Trimming took 5 bases from V and 0 from J, leaving 10 bases between them. CDR3 sequence: CASSRDRNQETQYF. The CDR3 DNA is TGTGCCAGCAGTCGAGACAGGAACCAAGAGACCCAGTACTTC.

This clone was picked up a small number of times. Compared with germline, one end of the junction differs, possibly owing to a read error. Other DNA sequences from this sample encode an identical CDR3 as well. V and J are TRBV5-1 and TRBJ2-3; D is undetermined. This CDR3 spans 12 amino acids. The germline V gene has CDR1 SGHRS and CDR2 YFSETQ. The CDR3 coding sequence is TGCGCAAGCAGCCCTAGCACAGATACGCAGTATTTT. This translates into CASSPSTDTQYF. Filled out from reference TRBV5-1 and TRBJ2-3, the complete variable domain reads KAGVTQTPRYLIKTRGQQVTLSCSPISGHRSVSWYQQTPGQGLQFLFEYFSETQRNKGNFPGRFSGRQFSNSRSEMNVSTLELGDSALYLCASSPSTDTQYFGPGTRLTVL.

V gene TRBV25-1 combines with J gene TRBJ2-5; 14 bases map to TRBD2. There are 14 residues in the CDR3. Germline values: CDR1 MGHDK, CDR2 SYGVNS. Trimming removed 6 bases from V and 5 bases from J; junction bases left unmatched: 2. Here the CDR3 DNA reads TGTGCCAGCAGGACTAGCGGGGGGGCGGAGACCCAGTACTTC. This translates into CASRTSGGAETQYF.

This clone has only a few counts. The CDR3 sequence is CASSRRQINTEAFF. CDR3 bases: TGTGCCAGCAGCCGGAGACAGATCAACACTGAAGCTTTCTTT. The chain joins TRBV6-5 to TRBJ1-1, with D possibly being TRBD1 (5 bases). The germline gives CDR1 MNHEY, CDR2 SVGAGI. The ends were cut back, 6 bases at V and 2 bases at J, with 13 bases in the middle. This CDR3 is built from 14 residues.

The chain has TRBV7-2 and TRBJ2-5, with TRBD2 matching 13 bases. Trimming removed 5 bases from V and 7 bases from J; junction bases left unmatched: 7. The CDR3 covers 15 residues. Looked up from germline, CDR1 is SGHTA and CDR2 is FQGNSA. The CDR3 sequence is CASSPGTSGVGTQYF. CDR3 bases: TGTGCCAGCAGCCCGGGGACTAGCGGGGTAGGGACCCAGTACTTC.

CDR3 sequence: CASSGPGQGAYYGYTF. The CDR3 DNA is TGTGCCAGCAGCGGCCCGGGACAGGGGGCTTACTATGGCTACACCTTC. This chain connects TRBV9 to TRBJ1-2; TRBD1 matches at 12 bases. Per germline, CDR1 SGDLS and CDR2 YYNGEE. This CDR3 is built from 16 residues. Losses at the gene ends were 3 bases for V and 3 bases for J; bases not matched to a gene: 6.

The V and J genes are TRBV30 and TRBJ1-5; D is undetermined. V was cut by 0 bases and J by 3 bases, with 6 bases left in between. The CDR3 is made up of 13 amino acids. Germline-derived CDR1 and CDR2 are GTSNPN and SVGIG (reference sequence). The CDR3 region is CAWSVQDNQPQHF. For the CDR3, the DNA is TGTGCCTGGAGTGTCCAGGACAATCAGCCCCAGCATTTT.

The chain has TRBV5-1 and TRBJ2-5, with 8 bases lining up with TRBD1. Looked up from germline, CDR1 is SGHRS and CDR2 is YFSETQ. V dropped 0 bases and J dropped 1; count of bases not matched to a gene: 8. The CDR3 is 17 residues long. The CDR3 DNA reads as TGCGCCAGCAGCTTGGGGGGGACAGGCTTGTCCCAAGAGACCCAGTACTTC. Translated, it gives CASSLGGTGLSQETQYF.

This chain connects TRBV7-3 to TRBJ2-5; the match to TRBD2 covers 9 bases. The CDR3 spans 17 residues. The junction had 11 bases not matched to a gene; V was cut back by 2 bases and J by 4 bases. Germline loops: CDR1 SGHTA, CDR2 FQGTGA. The CDR3 reads CASSLGLAGGTGETQYF. The CDR3, as DNA: TGTGCCAGCAGCTTAGGTTTGGCGGGGGGGACGGGAGAGACCCAGTACTTC.

The CDR3 DNA reads TGTGCCAGCAGCCGACAGGGGGCGATCGACACCGGGGAGCTGTTTTTT. This sequence encodes CASSRQGAIDTGELFF. The rearrangement joins TRBV7-2 to TRBJ2-2, with 10 bases matching TRBD1. V was pared by 5 bases and J by 3 bases, with 6 bases of the junction left unmatched. Germline lookup yields CDR1 SGHTA and CDR2 FQGNSA. This CDR3 has 16 residues. The full variable domain, completed using reference TRBV7-2 and TRBJ2-2, is GAGVSQSPSNKVTEKGKDVELRCDPISGHTALYWYRQSLGQGLEFLIYFQGNSAPDKSGLPSDRFSAERTGGSVSTLTIQRTQQEDSAVYLCASSRQGAIDTGELFFGEGSRLTVL.

This clone was seen a handful of times. This sequence joins TRBV6-1 and TRBJ2-5; perhaps TRBD2 as D (6 bases). Trimming pared 4 bases from V and 2 bases from J, leaving 14 bases between. Germline V CDR1 and CDR2: MNHNS, SASEGT. The CDR3 is 15 residues long. Here the CDR3 DNA reads TGTGCCAGCAGTGGGCAACCCCGGGGGCAAGAGACCCAGTACTTC. It encodes CASSGQPRGQETQYF.